Listed here is a single TCR beta chain. The source of the sample is a study of blood T cell repertoires in COVID-19. Study at large: Donors in the United States, Italy and Spain gave samples during acute or convalescent COVID-19. PBMCs, B-cell-depleted T cells, or T cells provided the cDNA or gDNA that made up the material.

Original data processing: Using reference gene primer amplification, nucleated cell counts were estimated. Sequenced by immunoSEQ multiplex PCR; TCRdb stores in-frame clones only, minus some. The DNA gave D and trimming, while V, J and clone size come from that table. The data show about 100,000 clones, with approximately 88% seen just once and more than 4.5% held by the top ten. The CDR3 sequence is 16 residues long. Per germline, CDR1 MNHNY and CDR2 SVGAGI (reference sequence). Trimming left V 4 bases short and J 3 bases short, with 13 bases between. The clonotype was recovered from a human donor in a cohort sampled during active COVID-19. The J gene is TRBJ2-6, the V gene TRBV6-6; maybe TRBD1 (5 bases). Sequencing input: peripheral blood. CDR3 protein: CASSSQGLDGANVLTF. The CDR3 coding sequence is TGTGCCAGCAGTTCCCAGGGTTTGGATGGGGCCAACGTCCTGACTTTC.